Detailed here is one TCR beta chain. The study ran its PCR with 60 Vbeta and 13 Jbeta primers. Clones were read by immunoSEQ multiplex PCR, and TCRdb kept only the in-frame ones, dropping some. The table shows roughly 100,000 clones, with roughly 70% occurring only once. These data come from a study of cytomegalovirus exposure and HLA in healthy donors. Germline lookup yields CDR1 LNHDA and CDR2 SQIVND (reference sequence). The germline V and J ends were trimmed by 3 bases and 6 bases, with 11 bases remaining between them. The CDR3 is made up of 13 amino acids. The clonotype comes from a man aged 50-59 years in good health and CMV-seronegative. The gene calls are TRBV19 and TRBJ1-2; D not certain. Sequencing was done on a sample of PBMCs. CDR3 bases: TGTGCCAGTAGTATCGGGGAAGGCCATGGCTACACCTTC. Translating it yields CASSIGEGHGYTF.